This T cell receptor beta chain was sequenced during a study of siplizumab effects on memory and regulatory T cells. V gave up 3 bases and J gave up 8 bases, with 16 bases separating them. Germline V lookup: CDR1 GTSNPN, CDR2 SVGIG (reference sequence). There are 13 residues in the CDR3. General study findings and limits: Some alloreactive sequences were traceable to unstimulated CD4+ memory cells, and siplizumab significantly reduced them. Where siplizumab was present, mappable alloreactive CD4+ clones averaged roughly 66% Treg-derived, compared with less than 35% in controls.

Assays covered some 94,000 TCR templates per sample. TCRdb's copy holds only in-frame clones and misses some; the assay was immunoSEQ multiplex PCR. In the table there are approximately 100,000 clones, more than 85% of which are singletons. A remark on this clone: Its target is unknown.

The V gene is TRBV30, the J gene TRBJ1-2; the D gene is possibly TRBD1 (6 bases). The sequenced material came from CD4+ T cells sorted from blood. The origin of this receptor is a human donor in good health. Some clones in this sample may be carry-over from other donors' samples. CDR3 in DNA: TGTGCCTGGAGCCCCTTATTGGGGGGCGGCTACACCTTC. Amino acids: CAWSPLLGGGYTF.